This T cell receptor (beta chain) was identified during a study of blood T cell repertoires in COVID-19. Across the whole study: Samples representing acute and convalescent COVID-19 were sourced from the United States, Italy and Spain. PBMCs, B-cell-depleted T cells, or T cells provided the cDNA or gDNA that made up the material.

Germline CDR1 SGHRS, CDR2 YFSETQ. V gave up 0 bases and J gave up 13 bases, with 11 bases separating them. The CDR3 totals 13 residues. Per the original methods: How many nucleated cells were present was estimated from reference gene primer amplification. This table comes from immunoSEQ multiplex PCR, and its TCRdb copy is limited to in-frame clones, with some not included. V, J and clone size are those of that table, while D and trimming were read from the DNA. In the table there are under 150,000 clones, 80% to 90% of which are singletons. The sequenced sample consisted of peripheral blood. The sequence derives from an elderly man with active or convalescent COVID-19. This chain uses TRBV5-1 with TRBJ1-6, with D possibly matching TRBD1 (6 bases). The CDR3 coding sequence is TGCGCCAGCAGCTTGGAGGGGGGGTTTCCCCTCCACTTT. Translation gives CASSLEGGFPLHF.